Detailed here is one T cell receptor (beta chain). Its antigen is not yet known. The record has no base qualities; no much larger clone is one base away. Trimming removed 1 base from V and 3 bases from J; the gene matches leave 2 bases unexplained. The CDR3 starts with the cysteine, ends with the phenylalanine, and has 14 residues. CDR3 DNA only is kept here, 42 bases in frame from base 1. Sequences LGHNA (CDR1) and YSLEER (CDR2) are obtained from the germline V gene. These data come from a study of cytomegalovirus exposure and HLA in healthy donors (dated by TCRdb to about 2017). With regard to the full study: A later analysis indicated that the roughly 130 validation repertoires were generated on the platform also employed for the 700 or so repertoires of the first cohort. The aim of the study was to test whether cataloging public T cell receptors could identify signatures of past pathogen exposure. In addition to the first cohort of 650 to 750 subjects, a separate validation cohort of approximately 130 different subjects was used. The study combined high-throughput TCR immunosequencing, statistical association of individual TCRs with disease status, and machine learning to predict cytomegalovirus infection status. The research as a whole found: A later analysis had no HLA typing for the validation cohort, so co-occurrence there was scored across all 130 or so repertoires. In vitro tests confirmed that a few of the cytomegalovirus-associated TCR beta chains recognize cytomegalovirus antigens. A later analysis found that TCRs clustered in the first cohort also tended to co-occur in the 120 validation repertoires, with more than 90% of cluster scores above 0. The classifier was reported to diagnose cytomegalovirus status with high specificity and sensitivity in both the original and validation cohorts. In the study, roughly 160 TCR beta chains were listed as associated with cytomegalovirus. According to the authors, the approach could potentially be generalized to other disease states and immunological phenotypes. Across donors, most TCR sequences were observed very rarely, whereas some public TCRs were present in many individuals.

Libraries were made using the immunoSEQ multiplex PCR assay. Per the source publication's procedure: A statistical classification framework was built for diagnosing cytomegalovirus status from the catalog of TCR beta chain sequences. TCRdb re-hosts the immuneACCESS table, in-frame sequences only. Its copies lack some clones; in the studies checked, an unresolved V gene accounts for under half of them, and the cause for the rest is not known. The V and J calls and clone size are taken from that table; D and trimming were inferred from the DNA. The sample includes 100,000 to 120,000 clones, with roughly 90% observed a single time. The ten largest clones add up to 1.5% to 2% of the sample. The donors were included in the validation cohort of approximately 120 subjects, a group kept apart from the approximately 650-subject first cohort.

The chain links TRBV4-3 with TRBJ1-1; the junction holds 7 bases that match TRBD1. Sequencing used PBMCs. This clonotype originated in a young woman in good health and CMV-seronegative. The CDR3 protein is CASSQGGGYTEAFF. The sequenced DNA: TGCGCCAGCAGCCAAGGAGGGGGCTACACTGAAGCTTTCTTT.